The clone carrying this T cell receptor beta chain appeared many times. Its antigen is undetermined. The data belong to a study of early T cells in non-severe SARS-CoV-2 infection. Study details: Sequencing was performed on bulk RNA from unsorted whole blood, leaving chains unpaired. Study-wide points: CD4 and private specificities were missed by VDJdb matching, which favored anti-spike CD8 responses.

From germline, CDR1 is KGHDR and CDR2 SFDVKD. V dropped 4 bases and J dropped 3 bases, with 6 bases sitting between them. The CDR3 runs to 13 residues. As part of library construction, unique molecular identifiers were attached to individual cDNA molecules. TCRdb re-analysed the 5' RACE reads in MiXCR, keeping a single row per CDR3 protein. The table lists about 76,000 distinct CDR3 sequences, roughly 10% of them singletons, with 4.7% in the top ten. This sequence joins TRBV24-1 and TRBJ2-1; unclear D gene. The clonotype comes from an adult who was a healthcare worker with PCR-confirmed SARS-CoV-2 infection or an uninfected control (not recorded which). Sequenced material: whole blood. The chain's CDR3 is CATSDVNYNEQFF. The CDR3 nucleotides read TGTGCCACCAGTGACGTTAACTACAATGAGCAGTTCTTC.